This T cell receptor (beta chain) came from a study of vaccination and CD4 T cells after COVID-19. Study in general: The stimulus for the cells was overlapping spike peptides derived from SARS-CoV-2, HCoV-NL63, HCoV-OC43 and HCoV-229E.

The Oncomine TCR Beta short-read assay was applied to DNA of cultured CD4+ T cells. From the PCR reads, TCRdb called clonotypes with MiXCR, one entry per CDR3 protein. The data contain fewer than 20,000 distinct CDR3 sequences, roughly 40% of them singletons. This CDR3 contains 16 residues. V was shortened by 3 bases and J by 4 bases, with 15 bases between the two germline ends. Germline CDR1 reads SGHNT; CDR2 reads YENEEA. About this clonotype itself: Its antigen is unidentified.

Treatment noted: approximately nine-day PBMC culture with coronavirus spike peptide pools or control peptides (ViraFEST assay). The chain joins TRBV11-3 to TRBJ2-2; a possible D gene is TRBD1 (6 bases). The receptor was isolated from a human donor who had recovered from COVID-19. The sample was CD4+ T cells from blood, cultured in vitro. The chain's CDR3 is CASSFRTARGTGELFF. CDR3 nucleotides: TGTGCCAGCAGCTTCCGGACAGCGAGGGGCACCGGGGAGCTGTTTTTT.